The 6 T cell receptor beta chains below all came from one sample that was sequenced in a study of early T cells in non-severe SARS-CoV-2 infection. A single record per CDR3 protein comes from TCRdb applying MiXCR to the 5' RACE reads. The table lists about 30,000 distinct CDR3 sequences, around 7% of them singletons. The sequenced sample was whole blood. The receptor set was obtained from an adult who was a healthcare worker with PCR-confirmed SARS-CoV-2 infection or an uninfected control (not recorded which).

This sequence joins TRBV7-2 and TRBJ1-1; the D is unclear. CDR3 size: 13 residues. V was cut by 2 bases and J by 7 bases, with 11 bases left in between. Germline V lookup: CDR1 SGHTA, CDR2 FQGNSA. The CDR3 region is CASSLSLGNEAFF. The CDR3 coding sequence is TGTGCCAGCAGCTTAAGCTTGGGTAATGAAGCTTTCTTT.

This clonotype was observed many times. This chain uses TRBV24-1 with TRBJ2-3; D ambiguous. Germline CDR1 reads KGHDR; CDR2 reads SFDVKD. The CDR3 spans 14 residues. With 1 base removed from V and 2 bases from J, the gap between germline ends came to 6 bases. The CDR3 coding sequence is TGTGCCACCAGTGATTTTTACACCACAGATACGCAGTATTTT. It translates to CATSDFYTTDTQYF.

The rearrangement links TRBV20-1 to TRBJ2-7, with 10 positions matching TRBD2. CDR1 and CDR2 (germline): DFQATT, SNEGSKA (reference sequence). The CDR3 is 14 amino acids. V lost 3 bases and J lost 6; bases outside the gene matches: 8. The CDR3 DNA follows: TGCAGTGCTAGTCCCCTAGCGGGAGTGGGCGAGCAGTACTTC. It is translated as CSASPLAGVGEQYF.

This clonotype was counted many times. This chain uses TRBV19 with TRBJ2-1; D is unresolved. The CDR3 is 14 amino acids. Trimming took off 2 bases at V and 2 bases at J, with 7 bases between the two ends. Germline values: CDR1 LNHDA, CDR2 SQIVND (reference sequence). CDR3 sequence reads: CASSIRVPYNEQFF. CDR3 in DNA: TGTGCCAGTAGTATAAGGGTGCCCTACAATGAGCAGTTCTTC.

This clonotype came up many times. The gene calls are TRBV20-1 and TRBJ2-1; D is perhaps TRBD1 (6 bases). This CDR3 comprises 12 residues. CDR1 and CDR2 (germline): DFQATT, SNEGSKA (reference sequence). V lost 1 base, J lost 8 bases, and 9 bases lay in between. Here the CDR3 DNA reads TGCAGTGCTAGAGGACGGACAGATGAGCAGTTCTTC. As protein: CSARGRTDEQFF.

Ten or more counts support this clonotype. The V and J genes are TRBV27 and TRBJ1-1; D remains unclear. Germline V gene sequence: CDR1 MNHEY, CDR2 SMNVEV (reference sequence). Trimming removed 6 bases from V and 1 base from J, with 12 bases in between. This CDR3 region has 14 residues. The DNA for the CDR3 is TGTGCCAGCAGCGCCGGGTCTCCGAACACTGAAGCTTTCTTT. This sequence encodes CASSAGSPNTEAFF.